These T cell receptor beta chains were read from a single sample in a study of regulatory T cells in long-lasting Graves disease. Using its own MiXCR run on the multiplex PCR reads, TCRdb lists one record per CDR3 protein. Of 540,000 or so distinct CDR3 sequences in the sample, approximately 12% were seen once. These data were also filed under a second study, of T cells in Graves' hyperthyroidism and ophthalmopathy.

This sample comprised peripheral blood mononuclear cells (PBMCs), obtained at new diagnosis, from a patient treated with antithyroid drugs. The receptor source for this set is a man aged 25-45 years with Graves disease. The CDR3 runs from the conserved cysteine through the conserved F or W. D genes are given only for firm matches. Size is omitted from some rows. Given values are once, few, many or a class for expanded clones.

cdr3_length: 15
v_call: TRBV5-1
d_call: NA
j_call: TRBJ2-5
clone_size: many
cdr3_aa: CASSWGPSGEETQYF
cdr3_nt: TGCGCCAGCAGCTGGGGACCCTCAGGGGAAGAGACCCAGTACTTC

cdr3_length: 14
v_call: TRBV5-1
d_call: NA
j_call: TRBJ2-4
clone_size: many
cdr3_aa: CASSFGPSGDIQYF
cdr3_nt: TGCGCCAGCAGCTTCGGACCATCGGGGGACATTCAGTACTTC

cdr3_length: 14
v_call: TRBV19
d_call: NA
j_call: TRBJ2-3
clone_size: many
cdr3_aa: CASSITPLTDTQYF
cdr3_nt: TGTGCCAGTAGTATCACGCCCCTCACAGATACGCAGTATTTT

cdr3_length: 14
v_call: TRBV5-1
d_call: TRBD1
j_call: TRBJ1-2
clone_size: NA
cdr3_aa: CASIGTGEDYGYTF
cdr3_nt: TGCGCCAGCATTGGGACAGGGGAGGACTATGGCTACACCTTC

cdr3_length: 14
v_call: TRBV6-5
d_call: NA
j_call: TRBJ1-2
clone_size: NA
cdr3_aa: CASSYSSGTKGYTF
cdr3_nt: TGTGCCAGCAGTTACTCTTCGGGGACCAAAGGCTACACCTTC

cdr3_length: 15
v_call: TRBV9
d_call: TRBD2
j_call: TRBJ2-7
clone_size: few
cdr3_aa: CASSVGTSGIYEQYF
cdr3_nt: TGTGCCAGCAGCGTCGGGACTAGCGGTATCTACGAGCAGTACTTC

cdr3_length: 11
v_call: TRBV30
d_call: NA
j_call: TRBJ2-1
clone_size: NA
cdr3_aa: CAWSVYAEQFF
cdr3_nt: TGTGCCTGGAGTGTTTATGCTGAGCAGTTCTTC

cdr3_length: 17
v_call: TRBV6-1
d_call: NA
j_call: TRBJ2-3
clone_size: NA
cdr3_aa: CASSPGGAPHPTDTQYF
cdr3_nt: TGTGCCAGCAGCCCTGGGGGGGCCCCGCACCCCACAGATACGCAGTATTTT

cdr3_length: 13
v_call: TRBV30
d_call: TRBD2
j_call: TRBJ2-5
clone_size: NA
cdr3_aa: CACSSGRWETQYF
cdr3_nt: TGTGCCTGTTCTAGCGGGAGGTGGGAGACCCAGTACTTC

cdr3_length: 14
v_call: TRBV29-1
d_call: NA
j_call: TRBJ2-5
clone_size: many
cdr3_aa: CSASGTQKSETQYF
cdr3_nt: TGCAGCGCGTCCGGGACACAGAAGTCAGAGACCCAGTACTTC

cdr3_length: 19
v_call: TRBV9
d_call: TRBD2
j_call: TRBJ2-1
clone_size: NA
cdr3_aa: CASSAAWTSGRAGYNEQFF
cdr3_nt: TGTGCCAGCAGCGCCGCTTGGACTAGCGGGAGGGCAGGCTACAATGAGCAGTTCTTC

cdr3_length: 21
v_call: TRBV2
d_call: TRBD1
j_call: TRBJ1-2
clone_size: few
cdr3_aa: CANSGDLPRKTQGAPGYGYTF
cdr3_nt: TGTGCCAACAGTGGGGATCTCCCTCGGAAAACTCAGGGGGCCCCTGGGTATGGCTACACCTTC

cdr3_length: 21
v_call: TRBV4-1
d_call: TRBD2
j_call: TRBJ2-3
clone_size: NA
cdr3_aa: CASSQHRLTSSLLSSTDTQYF
cdr3_nt: TGCGCCAGCAGCCAGCACCGGCTGACTAGCAGCTTACTCTCTAGCACAGATACGCAGTATTTT

cdr3_length: 16
v_call: TRBV4-2
d_call: TRBD1
j_call: TRBJ2-7
clone_size: few
cdr3_aa: CASSQDLTGVSYEQYF
cdr3_nt: TGTGCCAGCAGCCAAGATCTGACAGGGGTTTCCTACGAGCAGTACTTC

cdr3_length: 16
v_call: TRBV5-5
d_call: NA
j_call: TRBJ1-1
clone_size: few
cdr3_aa: CASSWGLGGVNTEAFF
cdr3_nt: TGTGCCAGCAGCTGGGGGTTGGGGGGCGTGAACACTGAAGCTTTCTTT

cdr3_length: 15
v_call: TRBV27
d_call: TRBD2
j_call: TRBJ2-7
clone_size: NA
cdr3_aa: CASSSAGAGSYEQYF
cdr3_nt: TGTGCCAGCAGTTCCGCCGGAGCGGGATCCTACGAGCAGTACTTC

cdr3_length: 15
v_call: TRBV18
d_call: NA
j_call: TRBJ2-2
clone_size: NA
cdr3_aa: CASSPRTSNTGELFF
cdr3_nt: TGTGCCAGCTCACCCAGGACTTCGAACACCGGGGAGCTGTTTTTT

cdr3_length: 12
v_call: TRBV2
d_call: NA
j_call: TRBJ2-4
clone_size: many
cdr3_aa: CASKGEGNIQYF
cdr3_nt: TGTGCCAGCAAGGGGGAGGGAAACATTCAGTACTTC

cdr3_length: 14
v_call: TRBV2
d_call: NA
j_call: TRBJ2-7
clone_size: many
cdr3_aa: CASRKEESSYEQYF
cdr3_nt: TGTGCCAGCAGGAAAGAAGAGAGCTCCTACGAGCAGTACTTC

cdr3_length: 15
v_call: TRBV10-3
d_call: NA
j_call: TRBJ1-6
clone_size: NA
cdr3_aa: CAISDTRIGGSPLHF
cdr3_nt: TGTGCCATCAGTGATACTCGTATTGGAGGATCACCCCTCCACTTT

cdr3_length: 15
v_call: TRBV6-1
d_call: TRBD1
j_call: TRBJ2-3
clone_size: few
cdr3_aa: CASSWSTGGTDTQYF
cdr3_nt: TGTGCCAGCTCTTGGTCGACAGGGGGAACAGATACGCAGTATTTT

cdr3_length: 12
v_call: TRBV29-1
d_call: NA
j_call: TRBJ2-5
clone_size: many
cdr3_aa: CSVAPGQETQYF
cdr3_nt: TGCAGCGTTGCGCCAGGGCAAGAGACCCAGTACTTC

cdr3_length: 12
v_call: TRBV30
d_call: NA
j_call: TRBJ2-6
clone_size: few
cdr3_aa: CAWEPGANVLTF
cdr3_nt: TGTGCCTGGGAACCTGGGGCCAACGTCCTGACTTTC

cdr3_length: 16
v_call: TRBV5-1
d_call: TRBD1
j_call: TRBJ2-5
clone_size: NA
cdr3_aa: CASSLEKGTAKETQYF
cdr3_nt: TGCGCCAGCAGCTTGGAGAAAGGGACAGCTAAAGAGACCCAGTACTTC

cdr3_length: 15
v_call: TRBV13
d_call: NA
j_call: TRBJ1-2
clone_size: NA
cdr3_aa: CASSLTSRANYGYTF
cdr3_nt: TGTGCCAGCAGCCTCACCTCCAGGGCCAACTATGGCTACACCTTC

cdr3_length: 14
v_call: TRBV2
d_call: TRBD1
j_call: TRBJ2-3
clone_size: NA
cdr3_aa: CARGTGASTDTQYF
cdr3_nt: TGTGCCAGGGGGACAGGGGCGAGCACAGATACGCAGTATTTT

cdr3_length: 16
v_call: TRBV6-1
d_call: TRBD1
j_call: TRBJ2-3
clone_size: many
cdr3_aa: CASSASGTGRTDTQYF
cdr3_nt: TGTGCCAGCAGTGCCTCCGGGACAGGCCGCACAGATACGCAGTATTTT